Below, 22 T cell receptor beta chains from the same sample are listed, as sequenced in a study of T cells after yellow fever vaccination (dated by TCRdb to between 2018 and 2021). Preparation of the library involved 5' RACE. Reads for this sample came from an Illumina HiSeq 2500. Clones were called with MiXCR by TCRdb after fastp trimmed the public reads at Q25, and only in-frame beta chains were retained. For every CDR3 protein sequence, its rows merge into one entry that carries the most common genes and DNA. This sample lists some 130,000 distinct CDR3 sequences; more than 6.5% were detected once. The top ten clonotypes cover more than 0.55% of the sample. The treatment or condition tag for this specimen amounts to: live attenuated yellow fever vaccine strain. The source material was CD4+ T cells sorted from PBMCs, sampled 10 days after the yellow fever booster vaccination. These TCRs come from a man between 25 and 39 years old who received the YFV17D yellow fever vaccine.

At least ten counts were recorded for this clonotype. The rearrangement links TRBV7-2 to TRBJ1-5; TRBD1 is a possible D gene (6 bases). There are 15 residues in the CDR3. Germline V gene data show CDR1 as SGHTA and CDR2 as FQGNSA. The V and J ends lost 1 base and 4 bases respectively, with 11 bases between them. The CDR3 protein is CASSLVGQPNQPQHF. CDR3 coding DNA: TGTGCCAGCAGCTTAGTCGGACAGCCAAATCAGCCCCAGCATTTT.

This clonotype was detected many times. The gene calls are TRBV10-2 and TRBJ1-5; 7 bases agree with TRBD1. CDR3 length: 13 residues. Germline lookup yields CDR1 WSHSY and CDR2 SAAADI. V gave up 5 bases and J gave up 5 bases; unmatched junction bases: 3. The CDR3 DNA is TGCGCCAGCAGTTTACAGGGGTATCAGCCCCAGCATTTT. This translates into CASSLQGYQPQHF.

The chain carries TRBV7-2 and TRBJ1-5; possibly TRBD1 for D (6 bases). Trimming removed 5 bases at V and 2 bases at J, with 19 bases between. The CDR3 sequence is 17 residues long. Germline assignment: CDR1 SGHTA and CDR2 FQGNSA. For the CDR3, the DNA is TGTGCCAGCAGCCCCACGCTGGGGGCATATCGCAATCAGCCCCAGCATTTT. Amino acids: CASSPTLGAYRNQPQHF.

This clonotype has at least ten counts. The chain couples TRBV12-3 or TRBV12-4 to TRBJ2-3, with a possible D match to TRBD2 (7 bases). V was pared by 5 bases and J by 0 bases, with 18 bases between. The CDR3 spans 17 residues. CDR3 DNA sequence: TGTGCCAGCAGTCCGCGGGGGCTACCATCTAGCACAGATACGCAGTATTTT. It translates to CASSPRGLPSSTDTQYF.

In this sample, this clonotype turned up many times. The chain combines TRBV12-3 or TRBV12-4 with TRBJ2-7; D may match TRBD1 or TRBD2 (5 bases each). The CDR3 runs 15 residues. Deletions cut 7 bases from V and 5 bases from J, with 21 bases between. CDR3 sequence: CASKDGGGLFHEQYF. The CDR3 DNA is TGTGCCAGCAAGGATGGTGGGGGTCTCTTCCACGAGCAGTACTTC.

This clonotype has a count of ten or more. This chain links TRBV6-1 with TRBJ2-5; TRBD1 might be the D (5 bases). The CDR3 has 13 amino acids. Germline V gene sequence: CDR1 MNHNS, CDR2 SASEGT. Trimming took off 6 bases at V and 4 bases at J, with 12 bases between the two ends. CDR3 region: CASRRTIGETQYF. CDR3 DNA sequence: TGTGCCAGCAGGAGGACAATAGGAGAGACCCAGTACTTC.

At least ten counts were recorded for this clonotype. The J gene is TRBJ1-1, the V gene TRBV20-1, with 8 bases fitting TRBD1. This CDR3 is built from 14 residues. Germline V gives CDR1 DFQATT, CDR2 SNEGSKA (reference sequence). The V gene end was trimmed by 5 bases and the J gene end by 3 bases; junction bases not matched to a gene: 8. CDR3 nucleotides: TGCAGTGCTCGGCCGACAGGGGAACACACTGAAGCTTTCTTT. Its translation is CSARPTGEHTEAFF.

The chain couples TRBV29-1 to TRBJ1-6; D possibly corresponds to TRBD1 (6 bases). The CDR3 sequence is 13 residues long. The germline gives CDR1 SQVTM, CDR2 ANQGSEA. Trimming removed 4 bases from V and 7 bases from J, with 11 bases in between. Written as DNA, the CDR3 is TGCAGCGTTGGTCAGGGGACAAATTCACCCCTCCACTTT. It codes for CSVGQGTNSPLHF.

This clonotype came up many times. The genes are TRBV25-1 and TRBJ1-4, with D maybe TRBD1 (6 bases). In germline, CDR1 is MGHDK, CDR2 SYGVNS. This CDR3 has 14 amino acids. Trimming removed 4 bases from V and 8 bases from J, with 14 bases in between. The DNA of the CDR3 is TGTGCCAGCAGTGGACAGGCGGACGGGGAAAAACTGTTTTTT. As protein: CASSGQADGEKLFF.

This clonotype has ten or more counts. This chain connects TRBV7-2 to TRBJ2-7; 12 bases agree with TRBD2. From germline, CDR1 is SGHTA and CDR2 FQGNSA. The length of the CDR3 is 15 residues. Trimming cost V 5 bases and J 1 base; bases outside gene matches: 3. The CDR3 loop is CASSPTSGSSYEQYF. CDR3 coding DNA: TGTGCCAGCAGCCCGACTAGCGGGAGTTCCTACGAGCAGTACTTC.

This clonotype was observed at least ten times. The chain carries TRBV29-1 and TRBJ1-1; no firm D call. Trimming removed 6 bases from V and 1 base from J, with 9 bases in between. The germline V gene has CDR1 SQVTM and CDR2 ANQGSEA. The CDR3 has 12 amino acids. The CDR3 DNA reads TGCAGCGTGAGGACGGGGAACACTGAAGCTTTCTTT. The encoded protein is CSVRTGNTEAFF.

This sequence joins TRBV18 and TRBJ1-2, with D tentatively TRBD1 (5 bases). Trimming took 4 bases from V and 4 from J, leaving 16 bases between them. The CDR3 spans 15 residues. The germline V gene has CDR1 KGHSH and CDR2 LQKENI. CDR3 residues: CASSLTDHLGYGYTF. The CDR3 DNA sequence: TGTGCCAGCTCACTGACAGACCATTTAGGCTATGGCTACACCTTC.

The chain is built from TRBV2 and TRBJ1-2, with a weak D call TRBD1 (6 bases). Trimming took off 3 bases at V and 5 bases at J, with 10 bases between the two ends. Germline CDR1 reads SNHLY; CDR2 reads FYNNEI. The length of the CDR3 is 13 residues. Here the CDR3 reads CASSDPGAYGYTF. The CDR3 bases are TGTGCCAGCAGTGATCCGGGGGCTTATGGCTACACCTTC.

This clonotype was observed at least ten times. The chain carries TRBV12-3 or TRBV12-4 and TRBJ2-7; 7 positions match TRBD1. Losses at the gene ends were 3 bases for V and 6 bases for J; bases not matched to a gene: 8. The CDR3 has 14 amino acids. The chain's CDR3 is CASSLGDSWGEQYF. CDR3 sequence (DNA): TGTGCCAGCAGTTTGGGGGACAGCTGGGGCGAGCAGTACTTC.

This clonotype appeared many times. The chain recombines TRBV6-2 or TRBV6-3 with TRBJ2-1; D not certain. From germline, CDR1 is MNHEY and CDR2 SVGEGT. This CDR3 spans 11 amino acids. V was pared by 9 bases and J by 4 bases, with 7 bases between. CDR3 in DNA: TGTGCCAGTCAAAAATACAATGAGCAGTTCTTC. It codes for CASQKYNEQFF.

This clonotype was counted ten times or more. One end of the junction does not line up with germline, which may come from a read error. The chain couples TRBV7-7 to TRBJ2-5; 12 positions agree with TRBD1. Germline V gene data show CDR1 as SSHAT and CDR2 as FNYEAQ (reference sequence). The CDR3 runs 14 residues. CDR3 residues: CASSRDRGRETQYF. CDR3 nucleotides: TGTGCTAGCAGCAGGGACAGGGGGCGCGAGACCCAGTACTTC.

Points on this clonotype: A read error may be the cause here, since a much bigger clone is one base away. This chain connects TRBV2 to TRBJ2-2; D possibly corresponds to TRBD2 (5 bases). CDR1 SNHLY and CDR2 FYNNEI come from the germline V gene. CDR3 size: 14 residues. Trimming took 6 bases from V and 7 from J, leaving 15 bases between them. For the CDR3, the DNA is TGTGCCAGCAGGGAAAGTTGCCGGGGCGGGGAGCTGTTTTTT. Protein sequence: CASRESCRGGELFF.

The DNA for the CDR3 is TGTGCCAGCAACTTCTCCGGGAGCACAGATACGCAGTATTTT. Translated, it gives CASNFSGSTDTQYF. The chain has TRBV7-2 and TRBJ2-3; D not resolved. V shed 7 bases and J shed 0 bases, with 11 bases lying between them. The germline gives CDR1 SGHTA, CDR2 FQGNSA. The CDR3 spans 14 residues. The full variable domain, rest sourced from reference TRBV7-2 and TRBJ2-3, is GAGVSQSPSNKVTEKGKDVELRCDPISGHTALYWYRQSLGQGLEFLIYFQGNSAPDKSGLPSDRFSAERTGGSVSTLTIQRTQQEDSAVYLCASNFSGSTDTQYFGPGTRLTVL.

This clonotype was seen at least ten times. This chain joins TRBV6-2 or TRBV6-3 and TRBJ2-5, with TRBD1 as a possible D gene (6 bases). V dropped 6 bases and J dropped 0 bases, with 11 bases sitting between them. Germline assignment: CDR1 MNHEY and CDR2 SVGEGT. The CDR3 covers 14 residues. This chain's CDR3 is CASRNRADQETQYF. CDR3 sequence (DNA): TGTGCCAGCAGAAACAGGGCAGACCAAGAGACCCAGTACTTC.

This clonotype showed up many times. The J gene is TRBJ2-7, the V gene TRBV6-5, with TRBD1 matching 12 bases. The V gene's germline CDR1 is MNHEY and CDR2 SVGAGI. The CDR3 is made up of 15 amino acids. Germline trimming cut 2 bases from V and 2 bases from J; bases unmatched to any gene: 1. CDR3 residues: CASSYRDRGPYEQYF. DNA of the CDR3: TGTGCCAGCAGTTACCGGGACAGGGGGCCCTACGAGCAGTACTTC.

This clonotype was recorded many times. The V call is TRBV6-5, the J call TRBJ2-1, with D possibly being TRBD1 (6 bases). The CDR3 length is 14 residues. Trimming shortened V by 0 bases and J by 15 bases, and 18 bases separated the two germline ends. Looked up from germline, CDR1 is MNHEY and CDR2 is SVGAGI. Written as DNA, the CDR3 is TGTGCCAGCAGTTACTCGTCATTCACAGGGCGACCGTTCTTC. Residues: CASSYSSFTGRPFF.

The chain employs TRBV11-1 and TRBJ2-1; TRBD2 matches 9 bases. The germline V gene has CDR1 SGHAT and CDR2 FQDESV (reference sequence). CDR3 length: 16 amino acids. V gave up 6 bases and J gave up 6 bases; unmatched junction bases: 12. CDR3 in DNA: TGTGCCAGCAGTCCTACCCGGCCTAGCGGGGCCAATGAGCAGTTCTTC. Translation gives CASSPTRPSGANEQFF.